The next 21 T cell receptor beta chains were all read from a single sample in a study of cytomegalovirus exposure and HLA in healthy donors. Produced via immunoSEQ multiplex PCR; TCRdb's table is partial and in-frame only. Here the sample spans 200,000 to 300,000 clones, 87% being singletons. The source material was PBMCs. The origin of the receptors is a young man in good health and CMV-seronegative.

DNA for the CDR3: TGTGCCAGCAGCTTTCTCGAACAGGGGATCGAGCTGTTTTTT. Protein: CASSFLEQGIELFF. The chain couples TRBV7-2 to TRBJ2-2; 7 bases align to TRBD1. This CDR3 contains 14 residues. With V trimmed by 3 bases and J by 11 bases, 9 bases remained unmatched. Looked up from germline, CDR1 is SGHTA and CDR2 is FQGNSA.

This chain connects TRBV5-8 to TRBJ1-2, with unresolved D. Germline CDR1 and CDR2: SGHTS and YDEGEE. This CDR3 has 13 amino acids. Deletions cut 2 bases from V and 8 bases from J, with 13 bases between. The CDR3 is CASSFSALEGYTF. The CDR3, as DNA: TGTGCCAGCAGCTTTTCTGCATTGGAGGGCTACACCTTC.

The gene calls are TRBV5-1 and TRBJ1-1, with 9 bases aligning to TRBD1. With V trimmed by 0 bases and J by 3 bases, 3 bases remained unmatched. This CDR3 contains 15 residues. Germline-derived CDR1 and CDR2 are SGHRS and YFSETQ. The CDR3 region has the DNA TGCGCCAGCAGCTTGGGGACAGGGGAAGACACTGAAGCTTTCTTT. Translation gives CASSLGTGEDTEAFF.

The J gene is TRBJ1-5, the V gene TRBV5-5; D gene ambiguous. The germline V gene has CDR1 SGHKS and CDR2 YYEKEE (reference sequence). The CDR3 is made up of 14 amino acids. V lost 1 base to trimming and J lost 5 bases, with 10 bases between them. CDR3 coding DNA: TGTGCCAGCAGCTTGTGGGCAGGTCATCAGCCCCAGCATTTT. Translating it yields CASSLWAGHQPQHF.

The chain joins TRBV5-1 to TRBJ1-1; TRBD1 aligns across 7 bases. V was clipped by 4 bases and J by 3 bases; unmatched bases: 6. Germline-derived CDR1 and CDR2 are SGHRS and YFSETQ. The CDR3 length is 14 residues. CDR3 loop: CASSPQTGHTEAFF. The CDR3 DNA is TGCGCCAGCAGCCCGCAGACAGGGCACACTGAAGCTTTCTTT.

V gene TRBV19 combines with J gene TRBJ2-7; D is possibly TRBD2 (5 bases). The V end lost 6 bases, the J end lost 7 bases, and 16 bases lay between the germline ends. CDR3 length: 13 amino acids. CDR1 and CDR2 from the germline V gene are LNHDA and SQIVND (reference sequence). For the CDR3, the DNA is TGTGCCAGTAGAGGGCACCCAACGGGGGAGCAGTACTTC. Translated: CASRGHPTGEQYF.

CDR3 sequence: CASSQIFGNIQYF. CDR3 nucleotide sequence: TGTGCCAGCAGTCAAATTTTCGGGAACATTCAGTACTTC. This chain connects TRBV27 to TRBJ2-4; D remains ambiguous. Germline V lookup: CDR1 MNHEY, CDR2 SMNVEV (reference sequence). The CDR3 extends over 13 amino acids. Trimming took off 5 bases at V and 7 bases at J, with 12 bases between the two ends.

The genes are TRBV20-1 and TRBJ1-6; TRBD1 is a possible D gene (5 bases). V dropped 1 base and J dropped 16 bases, with 11 bases sitting between them. CDR3 length equals 11 residues. Germline CDR1 is DFQATT and CDR2 is SNEGSKA (reference sequence). The chain's CDR3 is CSARARDYLHF. The CDR3 region has the DNA TGCAGTGCTAGAGCGAGGGACTATCTCCACTTT.

V gene TRBV10-3 combines with J gene TRBJ1-5, with 7 bases lining up with TRBD1. Germline trimming cut 9 bases from V and 6 bases from J; bases unmatched to any gene: 5. The CDR3 runs to 12 residues. The germline CDR1 and CDR2 sequences are ENHRY and SYGVKD. The CDR3 nucleotides read TGTGCCATACAGGGGTCGGGTCAGCCCCAGCATTTT. Protein product: CAIQGSGQPQHF.

The chain employs TRBV6-5 and TRBJ2-3; D perhaps matches TRBD1 (6 bases). The ends were cut back, 0 bases at V and 0 bases at J, with 10 bases in the middle. Germline V CDR1 and CDR2: MNHEY, SVGAGI. The CDR3 sequence is 16 residues long. The DNA of the CDR3 is TGTGCCAGCAGTTACTCTGTGGACAGAAGCACAGATACGCAGTATTTT. Its translation: CASSYSVDRSTDTQYF.

This chain links TRBV19 with TRBJ2-7, with D tentatively TRBD2 (6 bases). The ends were cut back, 3 bases at V and 3 bases at J, with 12 bases in the middle. The CDR3 consists of 14 residues. Germline V gene sequence: CDR1 LNHDA, CDR2 SQIVND (reference sequence). CDR3 sequence: CASSIATRVYEQYF. The DNA of the CDR3 is TGTGCCAGTAGTATCGCGACTAGAGTCTACGAGCAGTACTTC. The variable domain in full, completed from reference TRBV19 and TRBJ2-7, reads DGGITQSPKYLFRKEGQNVTLSCEQNLNHDAMYWYRQDPGQGLRLIYYSQIVNDFQKGDIAEGYSVSREKKESFPLTVTSAQKNPTAFYLCASSIATRVYEQYFGPGTRLTVT.

This clone was recorded a few times. The chain employs TRBV4-1 and TRBJ1-6; D remains ambiguous. CDR1 is MGHRA, CDR2 YSYEKL, per germline. The V gene lost 1 base and the J gene lost 5 bases, with 12 bases spanning the gap. The length of the CDR3 is 16 residues. The CDR3 region has the DNA TGCGCCAGCAGCCAAGTGTCGACAAGGCATAATTCACCCCTCCACTTT. Translation: CASSQVSTRHNSPLHF.

This chain joins TRBV5-6 and TRBJ1-2, with TRBD1 matching over 7 bases. Looked up from germline, CDR1 is SGHDT and CDR2 is YYEEEE. V lost 4 bases to trimming and J lost 3 bases; unmatched junction nucleotides: 9. CDR3 length: 15 residues. CDR3 protein: CASSTWTGEDYGYTF. The CDR3 DNA follows: TGTGCCAGCAGCACCTGGACAGGAGAGGACTATGGCTACACCTTC.

This chain uses TRBV6-1 with TRBJ1-1, with D perhaps matching TRBD1 (5 bases). Germline lookup yields CDR1 MNHNS and CDR2 SASEGT. This CDR3 contains 13 residues. Trimming took off 7 bases at V and 4 bases at J, with 13 bases between the two ends. Here the CDR3 reads CASILGVGTEAFF. In nucleotides, the CDR3 is TGTGCCAGCATCTTAGGGGTGGGCACTGAAGCTTTCTTT.

The genes are TRBV29-1 and TRBJ1-1; D uncertain. The V end was cut by 5 bases, the J end by 4 bases, with 8 bases between. Germline lookup yields CDR1 SQVTM and CDR2 ANQGSEA. CDR3 length: 11 residues. The CDR3 loop is CSVRAGTEAFF. CDR3 DNA sequence: TGCAGCGTTCGAGCGGGCACTGAAGCTTTCTTT.

CDR3 residues: CASSLGVRGTEAFF. For the CDR3, the DNA is TGTGCCAGCAGCTTGGGTGTCAGGGGGACTGAAGCTTTCTTT. The chain combines TRBV5-6 with TRBJ1-1, with TRBD1 matching 7 bases. The CDR3 is 14 amino acids. Trimming took 0 bases from V and 5 from J; bases not matched to a gene: 4. The germline CDR1 and CDR2 sequences are SGHDT and YYEEEE.

This chain uses TRBV28 with TRBJ1-2; no clear D gene. Germline V lookup: CDR1 MDHEN, CDR2 SYDVKM. The CDR3 is 12 amino acids. V was pared by 2 bases and J by 12 bases, with 13 bases between. The CDR3 is CASSLVVGANTF. The CDR3 DNA sequence: TGTGCCAGCAGTTTAGTTGTAGGAGCGAACACCTTC.

This clone occurred once. This chain links TRBV30 with TRBJ2-3, with D maybe TRBD1 (6 bases). Per germline, CDR1 GTSNPN and CDR2 SVGIG (reference sequence). The CDR3 is made up of 14 amino acids. Trimming cost V 4 bases and J 3 bases, with 14 bases left between them. CDR3 in amino acids: CAWTPGQNTDTQYF. As DNA, the CDR3 is TGTGCCTGGACTCCTGGACAGAATACAGATACGCAGTATTTT.

The chain combines TRBV12-5 with TRBJ2-3, with 14 bases lining up with TRBD2. Germline CDR1 reads LGHNT; CDR2 reads FRNRAP. V was clipped by 6 bases and J by 6 bases; unmatched bases: 8. This CDR3 is 16 amino acids long. The CDR3 here is CASGPGLAGVQDTQYF. As DNA, the CDR3 is TGTGCTAGTGGACCGGGACTAGCGGGAGTCCAGGATACGCAGTATTTT.

The chain links TRBV5-5 to TRBJ2-3; 10 positions match TRBD2. The CDR3 runs to 16 residues. Germline V lookup: CDR1 SGHKS, CDR2 YYEKEE (reference sequence). J gave up 2 bases and V 4 bases, and 7 bases lay outside the gene matches. The CDR3 protein is CASSPLLAGPTDTQYF. The CDR3 region has the DNA TGTGCCAGCAGCCCGCTACTAGCGGGACCCACAGATACGCAGTATTTT.

This clone was observed a single time. The chain has TRBV2 and TRBJ2-2; 7 nucleotides match TRBD1. This CDR3 contains 14 residues. After removal of 7 bases from V and 6 bases from J, the junction contained 8 bases not matched to a gene. The germline gives CDR1 SNHLY, CDR2 FYNNEI. Here the CDR3 reads CASTRQGEAGELFF. The CDR3 bases are TGTGCCAGCACTAGACAGGGTGAAGCCGGGGAGCTGTTTTTT. Full variable domain (outside the CDR3, taken from reference TRBV2 and TRBJ2-2): EPEVTQTPSHQVTQMGQEVILRCVPISNHLYFYWYRQILGQKVEFLVSFYNNEISEKSEIFDDQFSVERPDGSNFTLKIRSTKLEDSAMYFCASTRQGEAGELFFGEGSRLTVL.